This TCR beta chain was documented in a study of blood T cell repertoires in COVID-19. For the study at large: Sources were T cells, B-cell-depleted T cells, or PBMCs; the material itself was cDNA or gDNA.

This clone was picked up one time. CDR1 is SQVTM, CDR2 ANQGSEA, per germline. The ends were cut back, 6 bases at V and 7 bases at J, with 22 bases in the middle. The CDR3 extends over 15 amino acids. Assay used: immunoSEQ multiplex PCR; TCRdb lists only in-frame clones, some missing. The repertoire holds a few hundred thousand clones, 90% seen once, with 3.5% to 5% in the top ten. Individuals drawn from approximately 22 US areas were about 18 to 95 years old. The clonotype was recovered from a woman aged 18-29 years with acute COVID-19. The V gene is TRBV29-1, the J gene TRBJ2-1, with TRBD2 as a possible D gene (6 bases). What was sequenced was PBMCs or T cells enriched from blood (not recorded which). CDR3: CSVTEGRTYFNEQFF. The CDR3, as DNA: TGCAGCGTGACAGAGGGGAGGACCTACTTTAATGAGCAGTTCTTC.